Reported below is one T cell receptor beta chain. Its antigen is unidentified. The data derive from a study of blood T cells in healthy people across ages. Notes on the study in general: Greater diversity and more naive CD4+ cells were seen in long-lived donors than in aged donors.

The use of a sample-barcoded 5' primer and a J-beta primer mix characterized a second PCR of roughly 6 to 11 cycles. Using its own MiXCR run on the 5' RACE reads, TCRdb lists one record per CDR3 protein. The sample shows roughly 1,800,000 distinct CDR3 sequences, about 50% of them seen only once. Germline CDR1 reads SEHNR; CDR2 reads FQNEAQ (reference sequence). The germline V and J ends were trimmed by 3 bases and 0 bases, with 12 bases remaining between them. This CDR3 is built from 16 residues. Material: blood. The chain has TRBV7-9 and TRBJ2-1; D tentatively fits TRBD1 or TRBD2 (5 bases each). The clonotype comes from a middle-aged woman in good health. CDR3 DNA: TGTGCCAGCAGCTTTTGGGGGAAGAGCTCCTACAATGAGCAGTTCTTC. This encodes CASSFWGKSSYNEQFF.